Each of the 20 T cell receptor beta chains below was sequenced from the same sample in a study of CD8 T cells in Susac syndrome. Reverse transcription of roughly 0.5 to 1 ug RNA was carried out with random hexamers. TCRdb reprocessed the immunoSEQ multiplex PCR reads via MiXCR and lists one record per CDR3 protein. The sample carries roughly 120,000 distinct CDR3 sequences, about 94% recorded once. Sequencing was carried out using CD4+ T cells from PBMCs. The receptors stem from a human donor in good health.

This clonotype was picked up one time. The genes are TRBV29-1 and TRBJ1-1; D gene uncertain. The CDR3 is 14 amino acids. The V end was cut by 0 bases, the J end by 1 base, with 9 bases between. Germline V gives CDR1 SQVTM, CDR2 ANQGSEA. CDR3 sequence reads: CSVEERSPNTEAFF. The CDR3 DNA sequence: TGCAGCGTTGAAGAACGGTCCCCGAACACTGAAGCTTTCTTT.

The chain joins TRBV3-1 to TRBJ1-2; D not resolved. The CDR3 loop spans 18 amino acids. The V gene's germline CDR1 is LGHDT and CDR2 YNNKEL (reference sequence). V was cut by 0 bases and J by 2 bases, with 19 bases left in between. CDR3 residues: CASSQDAMFRRDNYGYTF. The CDR3 coding sequence is TGTGCCAGCAGCCAAGATGCGATGTTTCGCCGCGACAACTATGGCTACACCTTC.

This clonotype was observed once. This sequence joins TRBV20-1 and TRBJ2-5; the D gene is possibly TRBD2 (6 bases). This CDR3 is built from 14 residues. The V end lost 0 bases, the J end lost 5 bases, and 13 bases lay between the germline ends. Germline-derived CDR1 and CDR2 are DFQATT and SNEGSKA (reference sequence). This CDR3 reads CSARDRELGETQYF. CDR3 in DNA: TGCAGTGCTAGAGACCGGGAGCTGGGGGAGACCCAGTACTTC.

The chain links TRBV29-1 to TRBJ1-2, with TRBD1 matching over 9 bases. The CDR3 sequence is 13 residues long. Germline loops: CDR1 SQVTM, CDR2 ANQGSEA. V dropped 4 bases and J dropped 8; count of bases not matched to a gene: 8. For the CDR3, the DNA is TGCAGCGTTGCGGGACAGGGAATCCAAGGCTACACCTTC. This gives the protein CSVAGQGIQGYTF.

V usage is TRBV11-2 and J usage is TRBJ2-7; possible D gene TRBD1, 5 bases. The CDR3 has 18 residues. The V end lost 1 base, the J end lost 0 bases, and 19 bases lay between the germline ends. In germline, CDR1 is SGHAT, CDR2 FQNNGV. DNA for the CDR3: TGTGCCAGCAGCTTAGTGGCTGGGGCCTCCCAACGCTCCTACGAGCAGTACTTC. It is translated as CASSLVAGASQRSYEQYF.

The rearrangement joins TRBV20-1 to TRBJ2-2; D ambiguous. The V and J ends lost 0 bases and 1 base respectively, with 6 bases between them. The CDR3 runs 14 residues. The germline V gene has CDR1 DFQATT and CDR2 SNEGSKA (reference sequence). CDR3 residues: CSARDLGNTGELFF. CDR3 bases: TGCAGTGCTAGAGATTTGGGGAACACCGGGGAGCTGTTTTTT.

V gene TRBV7-9 combines with J gene TRBJ1-1, with TRBD1 as a possible D gene (5 bases). The CDR3 is 12 amino acids. Germline V gene lookup returns CDR1 SEHNR and CDR2 FQNEAQ (reference sequence). V lost 5 bases and J 11 bases, leaving 15 bases between the germline ends. CDR3 in DNA: TGTGCCAGCAGCCCGTCAGGGTTTGAGGCTTTCTTT. Translation: CASSPSGFEAFF.

The chain is built from TRBV20-1 and TRBJ2-1; TRBD1 aligns across 7 bases. The CDR3 loop spans 13 amino acids. The V gene end was trimmed by 5 bases and the J gene end by 8 bases; junction bases not matched to a gene: 9. Per germline, CDR1 DFQATT and CDR2 SNEGSKA (reference sequence). The CDR3 region is CSAQRTGLYEQFF. In DNA form, the CDR3 reads TGCAGTGCTCAACGGACAGGTCTCTATGAGCAGTTCTTC.

The gene calls are TRBV24-1 and TRBJ2-5; TRBD1 matches 11 bases. Trimming at V came to 3 bases and at J to 3 bases, leaving 8 bases not matched to a gene. This CDR3 has 17 residues. From germline, CDR1 is KGHDR and CDR2 SFDVKD. The CDR3 sequence: CATSDPRRDRGEETQYF. CDR3 nucleotides: TGTGCCACCAGTGATCCCCGCCGGGACAGGGGGGAAGAGACCCAGTACTTC.

V is TRBV6-6 and J is TRBJ1-4, with D perhaps TRBD1 (5 bases). V dropped 2 bases and J dropped 8 bases, with 15 bases sitting between them. Germline assignment: CDR1 MNHNY and CDR2 SVGAGI (reference sequence). The CDR3 totals 15 residues. The CDR3 sequence is CASSYRGGGNEKLFF. The CDR3 nucleotides read TGTGCCAGCAGTTACCGGGGCGGGGGGAACGAAAAACTGTTTTTT.

The J gene is TRBJ1-1, the V gene TRBV6-2 or TRBV6-3; 7 positions agree with TRBD1. V was clipped by 4 bases and J by 4 bases; unmatched bases: 3. Germline V CDR1 and CDR2: MNHEY, SVGEGT. This CDR3 region has 13 residues. CDR3 nucleotide sequence: TGTGCCAGCAGTTTACAGGGGAGCACTGAAGCTTTCTTT. Protein sequence: CASSLQGSTEAFF.

The chain combines TRBV30 with TRBJ2-3, with 10 nucleotides matching TRBD2. The junction had 0 bases not matched to a gene; V was cut back by 5 bases and J by 1 base. This CDR3 has 13 residues. Germline CDR1 and CDR2: GTSNPN and SVGIG (reference sequence). The CDR3 DNA reads TGTGCCTGGGGGACTAGCGGCACAGATACGCAGTATTTT. Its translation is CAWGTSGTDTQYF. The entire variable domain, with the rest obtained from reference TRBV30 and TRBJ2-3, is as follows: SQTIHQWPATLVQPVGSPLSLECTVEGTSNPNLYWYRQAAGRGLQLLFYSVGIGQISSEVPQNLSASRPQDRQFILSSKKLLLSDSGFYLCAWGTSGTDTQYFGPGTRLTVL.

The CDR3 here is CSAAGTGPTGELFF. CDR3 DNA sequence: TGCAGTGCTGCCGGGACAGGGCCCACCGGGGAGCTGTTTTTT. The J gene is TRBJ2-2, the V gene TRBV20-1; TRBD1 matches 9 bases. The CDR3 consists of 14 residues. Germline CDR1 reads DFQATT; CDR2 reads SNEGSKA (reference sequence). Trimming removed 5 bases from V and 4 bases from J; junction bases left unmatched: 5.

The chain carries TRBV4-3 and TRBJ1-2, with 8 bases identical to TRBD1. From germline, CDR1 is LGHNA and CDR2 YSLEER. This CDR3 comprises 14 residues. Trimming cost V 4 bases and J 3 bases; bases outside gene matches: 4. The chain's CDR3 is CASSRKTGDYGYTF. Written as DNA, the CDR3 is TGCGCCAGCAGCCGAAAGACAGGGGACTATGGCTACACCTTC.

The chain uses TRBV6-2 or TRBV6-3 and TRBJ2-2; 12 bases align to TRBD2. This CDR3 is 19 amino acids long. J lost 7 bases, V lost 1 base, and 13 bases had no gene match. CDR1 MNHEY and CDR2 SVGEGT come from the germline V gene. The CDR3 DNA sequence: TGTGCCAGCAGTTACTGGAGGCTAGCGGGAGGGCCGTCTGGCGGGGAGCTGTTTTTT. Protein: CASSYWRLAGGPSGGELFF.

The chain links TRBV4-1 to TRBJ1-4, with TRBD1 as a possible D gene (5 bases). The V and J ends lost 4 bases and 3 bases respectively, with 18 bases between them. The CDR3 sequence is 17 residues long. The germline gives CDR1 MGHRA, CDR2 YSYEKL. This CDR3 reads CASSPTYPRGSNEKLFF. CDR3 coding DNA: TGCGCCAGCAGCCCCACCTACCCAAGGGGATCTAATGAAAAACTGTTTTTT.

The V gene is TRBV13, the J gene TRBJ1-1; maybe TRBD1 (5 bases). V lost 5 bases and J 5 bases, leaving 18 bases between the germline ends. This CDR3 has 15 amino acids. Germline lookup yields CDR1 PRHDT and CDR2 FYEKMQ (reference sequence). The chain's CDR3 is CASSPPGGGWTEAFF. The DNA of the CDR3 is TGTGCCAGCAGCCCACCTGGGGGGGGTTGGACTGAAGCTTTCTTT.

This clonotype appeared a single time. The chain couples TRBV7-2 to TRBJ2-5; D is possibly TRBD2 (6 bases). The germline gives CDR1 SGHTA, CDR2 FQGNSA. The germline V and J ends were trimmed by 1 base and 5 bases, with 17 bases remaining between them. The CDR3 loop spans 16 amino acids. This chain's CDR3 is CASSLGSFRRGETQYF. DNA for the CDR3: TGTGCCAGCAGCTTAGGCTCCTTTCGGCGGGGCGAGACCCAGTACTTC.

The sample holds one count of this clonotype. The chain is built from TRBV18 and TRBJ2-5; unclear D gene. This CDR3 is built from 14 residues. The germline V gene encodes CDR1 KGHSH and CDR2 LQKENI. The ends were cut back, 3 bases at V and 3 bases at J, with 11 bases in the middle. This chain's CDR3 is CASSPGQSEETQYF. The CDR3 DNA is TGTGCCAGCTCACCCGGGCAGTCCGAAGAGACCCAGTACTTC.

The chain recombines TRBV4-3 with TRBJ2-1, with 9 bases fitting TRBD2. In germline, CDR1 is LGHNA, CDR2 YSLEER. The CDR3 has 16 residues. The trim removed 0 bases at V and 8 bases at J, leaving 8 bases unmatched. CDR3 sequence (DNA): TGCGCCAGCAGCCAAGATGGCGGGAGGGCCTCATATGAGCAGTTCTTC. Its protein is CASSQDGGRASYEQFF.